This TCR beta chain was captured in a study of blood T cell repertoires in COVID-19. Study summary: The United States, Italy and Spain provided the acute and convalescent COVID-19 samples. PBMCs, B-cell-depleted T cells, or T cells were the source of the cDNA or gDNA that made up the material.

V gave up 4 bases and J gave up 4 bases, with 8 bases separating them. Germline CDR1 and CDR2: SGHRS and YFSETQ. CDR3 length equals 13 residues. Recovered participants had two consecutive negative NP/OP PCR tests, healthcare professional clearance, or symptom resolution. The table came from immunoSEQ multiplex PCR; TCRdb's copy has only in-frame clones and leaves some out. Of about 400,000 clones in the sample, less than 90% were seen once. The V and J genes are TRBV5-1 and TRBJ2-2, with D possibly being TRBD2 (5 bases). The receptor's source is a woman under 40 who had recovered from COVID-19. The specimen sequenced was PBMCs or T cells enriched from blood (not recorded which). The CDR3 DNA follows: TGCGCCAGCAGCCCGGGGAGCACCGGGGAGCTGTTTTTT. This sequence encodes CASSPGSTGELFF. Combining the CDR3 with reference TRBV5-1 and TRBJ2-2 gives the whole variable domain KAGVTQTPRYLIKTRGQQVTLSCSPISGHRSVSWYQQTPGQGLQFLFEYFSETQRNKGNFPGRFSGRQFSNSRSEMNVSTLELGDSALYLCASSPGSTGELFFGEGSRLTVL.